This T cell receptor beta chain was observed in a study of identical twins. The CDR3 is 14 residues long. CDR1 and CDR2 (germline): DFQATT, SNEGSKA (reference sequence). V lost 0 bases to trimming and J lost 5 bases, with 13 bases between them. This clonotype has more than one count but fewer than ten. The antigen remains undetermined. TCRdb passed the 5' RACE reads through MiXCR, listing each CDR3 protein once. Of under 250,000 distinct CDR3 sequences detected, 6.5% to 8.5% appear once; the ten largest clones hold about 2%. Healthy Caucasian individuals made up all the donors. General study points: Donors were not followed over many years; analysis was cross-sectional. Beta clonotypes that were abundant in cord blood contained fewer insertions, a pattern absent from memory repertoires. Out-of-frame TCR alpha sharing in monozygotic twins exceeded recombination model predictions.

These data also formed part of another study, on yellow fever vaccine responses in identical twins.

The sequence came from a woman aged 18-29 years in good health. The chain is built from TRBV20-1 and TRBJ2-5; D unclear. The sample consisted of memory (CD45RO+) T cells sorted from blood. Written as DNA, the CDR3 is TGCAGTGCTAGAGATAGTCGCTCCGGGGAGACCCAGTACTTC. Translation gives CSARDSRSGETQYF.